This T cell receptor (beta chain) was profiled in a study of blood T cell repertoires in COVID-19. Study-wide context: Sample material is recorded as cDNA or gDNA derived from T cells, B-cell-depleted T cells, or PBMCs.

Per the authors' pipeline: The assay estimated nucleated cells by amplifying reference gene primers. The assay was immunoSEQ multiplex PCR, and TCRdb's table has in-frame clones only and misses some. The V and J calls and clone size come from that table; D and trimming were worked out from the DNA. The table lists roughly 330,000 clones, 86% of them singletons. Germline loops: CDR1 SGHAT, CDR2 FQNNGV. V shed 1 base and J shed 3 bases, with 7 bases lying between them. This CDR3 is built from 14 residues. Sample: peripheral blood. The V call is TRBV11-2, the J call TRBJ2-4, with D tentatively TRBD2 (5 bases). The sequence was obtained from a woman in her forties or fifties with acute or convalescent COVID-19. Here the CDR3 reads CASSLGEGKNIQYF. The CDR3 DNA sequence: TGTGCCAGCAGCTTAGGAGAGGGCAAAAACATTCAGTACTTC.